This T cell receptor (beta chain) was found in a study of blood T cells in healthy people across ages. Germline values: CDR1 SGHTA, CDR2 FQGTGA. There are 16 residues in the CDR3. The ends lost 5 bases at V and 4 bases at J; junction bases unmatched: 10. A second PCR, run for about 7 to 11 cycles, used a sample-barcoded 5' primer plus a J-beta primer mix. TCRdb reanalysed the 5' RACE reads using MiXCR and keeps one entry per CDR3 protein. The table has approximately 1.5 million distinct CDR3 sequences, less than 45% seen once; the top ten hold around 4%. Sequenced: blood. The clonotype was recovered from a woman under 30 in good health. The chain couples TRBV7-3 to TRBJ2-1, with TRBD2 matching over 8 bases. The CDR3 region has the DNA TGTGCCAGCAGCCCCGGGGGGAGCGGGAGTTACAATGAGCAGTTCTTC. This sequence encodes CASSPGGSGSYNEQFF.